Listed below are T cell receptor beta chains from one sample, sequenced in a study of CD8+CD57+ T cells in acquired aplastic anemia. TCRdb called the reads again in MiXCR, with one record for every CDR3 protein. The repertoire holds 120,000 or so distinct CDR3 sequences, with approximately 41% as singletons. The sample taken for sequencing was sorted CD4+, CD8+, or CD8+CD57+ T cells (not recorded which) from PBMCs. These TCRs come from a human donor with aplastic anemia. Both conserved end residues are part of each CDR3. D genes are given only for firm matches. Expanded clones are given a class, and other clones once, few, many or no size at all.

v_gene: TRBV20-1
d_gene: -
abundance: many
j_gene: TRBJ2-2
CDR3nt: TGCAGTGCCCAAGGAGAACTTAACACCGGGGAGCTGTTTTTT
CDR3aa: CSAQGELNTGELFF

v_gene: TRBV7-9
d_gene: -
abundance: -
j_gene: TRBJ2-7
CDR3nt: TGTGCCAGCAGTGAAACAAGGCAGAGGCCTTACGAGCAGTACTTC
CDR3aa: CASSETRQRPYEQYF

v_gene: TRBV2
d_gene: -
abundance: -
j_gene: TRBJ2-2
CDR3nt: TGTGCCAGCAGTAATGTGAACACCGGGGAGCTGTTTTTT
CDR3aa: CASSNVNTGELFF

v_gene: TRBV29-1
d_gene: TRBD2
abundance: few
j_gene: TRBJ2-5
CDR3nt: TGCAGCGTAGATAGCGGGGGGTTCCCAGAGACCCAGTACTTC
CDR3aa: CSVDSGGFPETQYF

v_gene: TRBV28
d_gene: -
abundance: many
j_gene: TRBJ1-6
CDR3nt: TGTGCCAGCGATGGGACGCTGTATAATTCACCCCTCCACTTT
CDR3aa: CASDGTLYNSPLHF

v_gene: TRBV5-6
d_gene: -
abundance: many
j_gene: TRBJ1-6
CDR3nt: TGTGCCAGCAGCTTCCCGCAGGGGTCTAATTCACCCCTCCACTTT
CDR3aa: CASSFPQGSNSPLHF

v_gene: TRBV5-1
d_gene: -
abundance: many
j_gene: TRBJ2-1
CDR3nt: TGCGCCAGCAGCTTGGGGGCGGGATTAAGGGATGAGCAGTTCTTC
CDR3aa: CASSLGAGLRDEQFF

v_gene: TRBV5-6
d_gene: -
abundance: many
j_gene: TRBJ2-5
CDR3nt: TGTGCCAGCAGCACCTCCGGGACCCTGTACCAAGAGACCCAGTACTTC
CDR3aa: CASSTSGTLYQETQYF

v_gene: TRBV20-1
d_gene: -
abundance: many
j_gene: TRBJ2-1
CDR3nt: TGCAGTGCCTCGGGACTTAGCTCCTACAATGAGCAGTTCTTC
CDR3aa: CSASGLSSYNEQFF

v_gene: TRBV20-1
d_gene: -
abundance: -
j_gene: TRBJ2-1
CDR3nt: TGCAGTGCTACCACAGGGATCCTAAGCAATGAGCAGTTCTTC
CDR3aa: CSATTGILSNEQFF

v_gene: TRBV3-1
d_gene: TRBD2
abundance: many
j_gene: TRBJ2-7
CDR3nt: TGTGCCAGCGGCCAACCCGGGACTAGAAGTGAGCAGTACTTC
CDR3aa: CASGQPGTRSEQYF

v_gene: TRBV14
d_gene: -
abundance: many
j_gene: TRBJ2-1
CDR3nt: TGTGCCAGCAGCCAATCCAATGAGCAGTTCTTC
CDR3aa: CASSQSNEQFF

v_gene: TRBV20-1
d_gene: -
abundance: few
j_gene: TRBJ1-6
CDR3nt: TGCAGTGCTAGAGACAAGGCGTGGACTATACTTAATTCACCCCTCCACTTT
CDR3aa: CSARDKAWTILNSPLHF

v_gene: TRBV6-2/TRBV6-3
d_gene: -
abundance: many
j_gene: TRBJ2-7
CDR3nt: TGTGCCAGCAGTTACTCGGGGGTATCCTACGAGCAGTACTTC
CDR3aa: CASSYSGVSYEQYF

v_gene: TRBV6-1
d_gene: TRBD1
abundance: -
j_gene: TRBJ1-3
CDR3nt: TGTGCCAGCACCCTGAGCTGGGACAGGGGACGAAACACCATATATTTT
CDR3aa: CASTLSWDRGRNTIYF

v_gene: TRBV20-1
d_gene: -
abundance: many
j_gene: TRBJ2-7
CDR3nt: TGCAGTGCTAGCCCTCCTAGGGCTGCAGCCTACGAGCAGTACTTC
CDR3aa: CSASPPRAAAYEQYF

v_gene: TRBV4-2
d_gene: -
abundance: many
j_gene: TRBJ2-3
CDR3nt: TGTGCCAGCAGCCGGGCGGAGGGGGGCCCAGATACGCAGTATTTT
CDR3aa: CASSRAEGGPDTQYF

v_gene: TRBV7-2
d_gene: TRBD1
abundance: many
j_gene: TRBJ1-6
CDR3nt: TGTGCCAGCAGCTCCTGGACAGGGGGGAATTCACCCCTCCACTTT
CDR3aa: CASSSWTGGNSPLHF

v_gene: TRBV19
d_gene: TRBD1
abundance: many
j_gene: TRBJ1-2
CDR3nt: TGTGCCAGTAGTATAAAGGGGGCGCGAAACTATGGCTACACCTTC
CDR3aa: CASSIKGARNYGYTF

v_gene: TRBV5-1
d_gene: -
abundance: many
j_gene: TRBJ2-7
CDR3nt: TGCGCCAGCAGTAAACAGAGCTCCTACGAGCAGTACTTC
CDR3aa: CASSKQSSYEQYF

v_gene: TRBV10-3
d_gene: -
abundance: -
j_gene: TRBJ2-3
CDR3nt: TGTGCCATCAGTGAGTCGGGGGATACGCAGTATTTT
CDR3aa: CAISESGDTQYF

v_gene: TRBV10-3
d_gene: -
abundance: once
j_gene: TRBJ1-3
CDR3nt: TGTGCCATCAGCGAGGGGGCTGGAAACACCATATATTTT
CDR3aa: CAISEGAGNTIYF

v_gene: TRBV6-1
d_gene: -
abundance: -
j_gene: TRBJ2-3
CDR3nt: TGTGCCAGCAGTGAACGACCCTATAGCACAGATACGCAGTATTTT
CDR3aa: CASSERPYSTDTQYF

v_gene: TRBV15
d_gene: -
abundance: -
j_gene: TRBJ2-7
CDR3nt: TGTGCCACCAGCAGCCTCAGGGGGGCCTACGAGCAGTACTTC
CDR3aa: CATSSLRGAYEQYF

v_gene: TRBV10-3
d_gene: -
abundance: -
j_gene: TRBJ2-7
CDR3nt: TGTGCCATCAGTGGTGCCGGCTACGAGCAGTACTTC
CDR3aa: CAISGAGYEQYF

v_gene: TRBV4-3
d_gene: -
abundance: few
j_gene: TRBJ2-2
CDR3nt: TGCGCCAGCAGCCAAGATCAGTGGGCCGGGGAGCTGTTTTTT
CDR3aa: CASSQDQWAGELFF

v_gene: TRBV20-1
d_gene: TRBD1
abundance: -
j_gene: TRBJ2-7
CDR3nt: TGCAGTGCCACCGGGACAGGGTTATACGAGCAGTACTTC
CDR3aa: CSATGTGLYEQYF

v_gene: TRBV24-1
d_gene: TRBD1
abundance: -
j_gene: TRBJ2-5
CDR3nt: TGTGCCACCAGTGACCAGGGACAGGGGGGGACCCAGTACTTC
CDR3aa: CATSDQGQGGTQYF

v_gene: TRBV25-1
d_gene: TRBD2
abundance: many
j_gene: TRBJ2-7
CDR3nt: TGTGCCAGCAGGGTCGGGGGGGGGAGGGAGCAGTACTTC
CDR3aa: CASRVGGGREQYF

v_gene: TRBV15
d_gene: -
abundance: -
j_gene: TRBJ1-2
CDR3nt: TGTGCCACCAGCAGAGATCAGCAGTCGGGCTACACCTTC
CDR3aa: CATSRDQQSGYTF

v_gene: TRBV7-9
d_gene: -
abundance: many
j_gene: TRBJ2-5
CDR3nt: TGTGCCAGCAGTGGGGGACGCGGGGTCGGAGAGACCCAGTACTTC
CDR3aa: CASSGGRGVGETQYF

v_gene: TRBV12-3/TRBV12-4
d_gene: -
abundance: few
j_gene: TRBJ1-1
CDR3nt: TGTGCCAGCAGTTTAGCGGGGGGGGTCGGAGGAGCTTTCTTT
CDR3aa: CASSLAGGVGGAFF